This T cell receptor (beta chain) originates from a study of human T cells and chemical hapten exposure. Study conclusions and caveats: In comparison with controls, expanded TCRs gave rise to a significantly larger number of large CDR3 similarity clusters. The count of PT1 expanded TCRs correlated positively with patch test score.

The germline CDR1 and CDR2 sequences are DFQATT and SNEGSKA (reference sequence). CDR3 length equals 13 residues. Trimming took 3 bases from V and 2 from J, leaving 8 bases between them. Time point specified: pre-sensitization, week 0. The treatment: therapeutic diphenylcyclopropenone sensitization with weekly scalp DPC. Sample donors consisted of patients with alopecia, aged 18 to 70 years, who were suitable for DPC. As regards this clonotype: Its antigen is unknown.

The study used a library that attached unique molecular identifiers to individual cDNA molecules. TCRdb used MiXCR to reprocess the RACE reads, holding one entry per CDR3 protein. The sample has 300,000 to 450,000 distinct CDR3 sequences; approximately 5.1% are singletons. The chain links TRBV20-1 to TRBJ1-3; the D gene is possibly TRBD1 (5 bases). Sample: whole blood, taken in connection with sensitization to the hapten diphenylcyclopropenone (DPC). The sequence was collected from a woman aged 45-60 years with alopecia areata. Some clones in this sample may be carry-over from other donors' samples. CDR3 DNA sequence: TGCAGTGCTAGCCGGGGGACTGGAAACACCATATATTTT. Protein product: CSASRGTGNTIYF.